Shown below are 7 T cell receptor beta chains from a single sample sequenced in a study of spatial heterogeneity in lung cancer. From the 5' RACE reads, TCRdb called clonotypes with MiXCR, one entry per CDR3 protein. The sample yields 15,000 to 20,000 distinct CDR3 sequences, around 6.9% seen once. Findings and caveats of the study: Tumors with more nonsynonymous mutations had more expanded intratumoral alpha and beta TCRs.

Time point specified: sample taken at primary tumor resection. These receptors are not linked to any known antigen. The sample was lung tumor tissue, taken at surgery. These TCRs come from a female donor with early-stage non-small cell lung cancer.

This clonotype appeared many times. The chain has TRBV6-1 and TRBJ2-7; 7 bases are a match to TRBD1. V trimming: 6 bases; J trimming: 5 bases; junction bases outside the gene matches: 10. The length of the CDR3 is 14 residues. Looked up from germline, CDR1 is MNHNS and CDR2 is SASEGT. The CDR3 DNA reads TGTGCCAGCAGCGACCCAACAGGGGCCCACGAGCAGTACTTC. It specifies CASSDPTGAHEQYF.

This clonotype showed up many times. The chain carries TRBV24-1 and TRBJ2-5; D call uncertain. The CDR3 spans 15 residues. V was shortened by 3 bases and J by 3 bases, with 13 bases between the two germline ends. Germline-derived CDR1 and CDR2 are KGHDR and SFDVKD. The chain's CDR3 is CATSDNAVAKETQYF. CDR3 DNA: TGTGCCACCAGTGATAATGCGGTGGCGAAAGAGACCCAGTACTTC.

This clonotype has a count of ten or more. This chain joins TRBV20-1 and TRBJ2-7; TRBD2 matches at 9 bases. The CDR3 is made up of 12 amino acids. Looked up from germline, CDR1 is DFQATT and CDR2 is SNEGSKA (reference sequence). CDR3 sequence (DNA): TGCAGGGTAGCGGGAGCAATTGGCGAGCAGTACTTC. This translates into CRVAGAIGEQYF.

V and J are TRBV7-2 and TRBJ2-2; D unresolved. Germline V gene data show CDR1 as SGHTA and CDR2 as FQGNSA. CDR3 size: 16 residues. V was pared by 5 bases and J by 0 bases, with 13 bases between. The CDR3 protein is CASSPTLSANTGELFF. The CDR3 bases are TGTGCCAGCAGCCCTACCTTGAGCGCGAACACCGGGGAGCTGTTTTTT.

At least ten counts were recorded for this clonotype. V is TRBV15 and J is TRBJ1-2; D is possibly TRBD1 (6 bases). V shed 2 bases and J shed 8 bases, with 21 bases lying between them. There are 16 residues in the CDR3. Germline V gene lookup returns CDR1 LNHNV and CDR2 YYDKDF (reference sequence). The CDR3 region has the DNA TGTGCCACCAGCAGACAACGGGACACCTCACTGGGGGGCTACACCTTC. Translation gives CATSRQRDTSLGGYTF.

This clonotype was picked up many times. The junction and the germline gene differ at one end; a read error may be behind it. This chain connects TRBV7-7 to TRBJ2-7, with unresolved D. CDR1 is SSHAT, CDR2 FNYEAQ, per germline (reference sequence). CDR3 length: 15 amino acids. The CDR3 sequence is CASSLGPEKLYEQYF. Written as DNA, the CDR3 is TGTGCTAGCAGCTTAGGACCAGAAAAGTTATACGAGCAGTACTTC.

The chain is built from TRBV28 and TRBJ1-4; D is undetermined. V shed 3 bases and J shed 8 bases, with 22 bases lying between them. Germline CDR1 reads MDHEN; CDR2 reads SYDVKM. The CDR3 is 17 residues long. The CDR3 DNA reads TGTGCCAGCAGTTTGGGGAACAGCTTTTCCACGGGGGAAAAACTGTTTTTT. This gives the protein CASSLGNSFSTGEKLFF.